The entry that follows covers one T cell receptor beta chain sequence. This sample was included in a study of technical replicates of blood from a handful of donors. Measured with immunoSEQ multiplex PCR; TCRdb has only the in-frame clones, and not every one. Among approximately 85,000 clones listed, 92% were seen once. Germline CDR1 and CDR2: SGDLS and YYNGEE. V lost 4 bases to trimming and J lost 4 bases; unmatched junction nucleotides: 3. The CDR3 spans 14 residues. The chain combines TRBV9 with TRBJ2-5; TRBD2 aligns across 11 bases. Specimen: T cells isolated from PBMCs. This TCR came from a human donor in good health. The CDR3 sequence: CASSPGLAGETQYF. CDR3 coding DNA: TGTGCCAGCAGCCCAGGACTAGCGGGAGAGACCCAGTACTTC.